These 11 T cell receptor beta chains share one sample of origin, sequenced in a study of cytomegalovirus exposure and HLA in healthy donors. In the PCR, 60 Vbeta and 13 Jbeta primers were used. Sequencing used immunoSEQ multiplex PCR; TCRdb keeps in-frame clones, though not all of them. The sample has about 170,000 clones. The sample consisted of PBMCs. The receptors stem from a woman in her late teens or twenties in good health and CMV-seropositive.

V and J are TRBV5-6 and TRBJ2-7; 9 nucleotides line up with TRBD1. This CDR3 contains 15 residues. Germline lookup yields CDR1 SGHDT and CDR2 YYEEEE. J lost 7 bases, V lost 3 bases, and 11 bases had no gene match. CDR3 in amino acids: CASSSSGQGIREQYF. CDR3 sequence (DNA): TGTGCCAGCAGCTCGTCGGGACAGGGCATAAGGGAGCAGTACTTC.

The chain combines TRBV2 with TRBJ1-5; D unresolved. The CDR3 runs to 13 residues. V was cut by 3 bases and J by 2 bases, with 5 bases left in between. Germline lookup yields CDR1 SNHLY and CDR2 FYNNEI. The CDR3 reads CASSESGNQPQHF. The CDR3 DNA sequence: TGTGCCAGCAGTGAGTCGGGCAATCAGCCCCAGCATTTT.

This chain connects TRBV7-6 to TRBJ2-3; TRBD2 aligns across 12 bases. Germline CDR1 reads SGHVS; CDR2 reads FNYEAQ. The CDR3 sequence is 16 residues long. The trim removed 5 bases at V and 0 bases at J, leaving 3 bases unmatched. CDR3: CASSPSGGASTDTQYF. The CDR3 DNA reads as TGTGCCAGCAGCCCTAGCGGGGGGGCTAGCACAGATACGCAGTATTTT.

The chain carries TRBV7-8 and TRBJ1-1, with 7 bases fitting TRBD1. This CDR3 comprises 14 residues. Trimming cost V 5 bases and J 2 bases; bases outside gene matches: 5. Per germline, CDR1 SGHVS and CDR2 FQNEAQ. The CDR3: CASSPGTVNTEAFF. As DNA, the CDR3 is TGTGCCAGCAGCCCAGGGACAGTCAACACTGAAGCTTTCTTT.

The rearrangement joins TRBV4-3 to TRBJ2-1; 10 nucleotides match TRBD2. V lost 0 bases, J lost 3 bases, and 11 bases stayed unmatched. Germline lookup yields CDR1 LGHNA and CDR2 YSLEER. The CDR3 totals 19 residues. CDR3 nucleotide sequence: TGCGCCAGCAGCCAAGAGGGAGCGGGGGGGGCCGGGGGCTACAATGAGCAGTTCTTC. It translates to CASSQEGAGGAGGYNEQFF.

The chain joins TRBV5-1 to TRBJ2-5; TRBD2 is a possible D gene (6 bases). V was cut by 7 bases and J by 0 bases, with 19 bases left in between. The CDR3 has 16 amino acids. From germline, CDR1 is SGHRS and CDR2 YFSETQ. The CDR3 loop reads CASRSIGGEDQETQYF. Here the CDR3 DNA reads TGCGCCAGCCGGTCGATCGGCGGGGAGGACCAAGAGACCCAGTACTTC.

The chain employs TRBV5-1 and TRBJ1-1; 7 nucleotides align to TRBD1. J gave up 11 bases and V 4 bases, and 17 bases lay outside the gene matches. The CDR3 is 15 residues long. Germline CDR1 and CDR2: SGHRS and YFSETQ. The CDR3 region is CASSGLGTAEVGAFF. The CDR3 DNA is TGCGCCAGCAGCGGACTGGGGACAGCCGAGGTTGGGGCTTTCTTT.

This chain connects TRBV4-3 to TRBJ1-2, with D maybe TRBD1 (5 bases). In germline, CDR1 is LGHNA, CDR2 YSLEER. CDR3 length: 16 amino acids. Trimming removed 0 bases from V and 6 bases from J, with 17 bases in between. DNA of the CDR3: TGCGCCAGCAGCCAAGATCCCCAGGGTGTGATCGATGGCTACACCTTC. Protein: CASSQDPQGVIDGYTF.

The gene calls are TRBV4-2 and TRBJ2-2, with 11 bases aligning to TRBD2. Germline V CDR1 and CDR2: LGHNA, YNFKEQ. Trimming removed 2 bases from V and 4 bases from J; junction bases left unmatched: 9. This CDR3 contains 18 residues. The CDR3 DNA is TGTGCCAGCAGCCAATCGATCCTAGCGGGGGGTGGCACCGGGGAGCTGTTTTTT. It codes for CASSQSILAGGGTGELFF.

CDR3 region: CAWSVGTVETQYF. DNA for the CDR3: TGTGCCTGGAGTGTCGGGACAGTAGAGACCCAGTACTTC. V and J are TRBV30 and TRBJ2-5; 7 bases fit TRBD1. The CDR3 is 13 residues long. Germline CDR1 is GTSNPN and CDR2 is SVGIG (reference sequence). The V segment lost 0 bases and the J segment 4 bases; nucleotides outside the gene matches: 2.

The chain links TRBV6-5 to TRBJ1-1; D might be TRBD1 (6 bases). The CDR3 contains 14 residues. The germline V gene has CDR1 MNHEY and CDR2 SVGAGI. V was pared by 6 bases and J by 7 bases, with 18 bases between. The CDR3 protein is CASRGSGVIREAFF. DNA of the CDR3: TGTGCCAGCAGGGGGTCAGGGGTGATTCGTGAAGCTTTCTTT.